This T cell receptor (beta chain) was recorded in a study of T-cell reconstitution after alpha-beta-depleted transplantation in children. Unique molecular identifiers featured in how the TCRbeta library was prepared. A single record per CDR3 protein comes from TCRdb applying MiXCR to the PCR reads. The table records 210,000 or so distinct CDR3 sequences, approximately 10% of them present only once. V was shortened by 1 base and J by 5 bases, with 14 bases between the two germline ends. The CDR3 is made up of 15 amino acids. CDR1 is KGHDR and CDR2 is SFDVKD in the germline V gene. The receptor's source is a human donor who donated a stem cell graft to a child with acute lymphoblastic leukemia. This chain connects TRBV24-1 to TRBJ2-7, with D possibly matching TRBD2 (7 bases). This specimen consisted of PBMCs from the stem cell graft donor, obtained from the stem cell graft. This CDR3 is CATSDFTKGGHEQYF. The CDR3 DNA reads as TGTGCCACCAGTGATTTCACAAAGGGGGGGCACGAGCAGTACTTC.